Listed here are 16 T cell receptor beta chains from one sample, sequenced in a study of blood T cells in healthy people across ages. A sample-barcoded 5' primer and a J-beta primer mix were used in a second PCR of roughly 6 to 11 cycles. TCRdb recomputed calls from the 5' RACE reads with MiXCR, one row per CDR3 protein. The sample has 1.5 million to 2 million distinct CDR3 sequences, around 50% seen once. The sample was blood. The receptors shown here come from a woman aged 40 to 50 in good health.

The chain recombines TRBV25-1 with TRBJ1-1; 10 positions match TRBD1. Trimming took 2 bases from V and 1 from J; bases not matched to a gene: 1. CDR1 MGHDK and CDR2 SYGVNS come from the germline V gene. This CDR3 contains 15 residues. Here the CDR3 DNA reads TGTGCCAGCAGTGAAGGACAGGGGGGGAACACTGAAGCTTTCTTT. This sequence encodes CASSEGQGGNTEAFF.

The rearrangement links TRBV5-1 to TRBJ2-1; no definite D call. The CDR3 length is 14 residues. The V end lost 0 bases, the J end lost 5 bases, and 9 bases lay between the germline ends. CDR1 and CDR2 from the germline V gene are SGHRS and YFSETQ. The CDR3 protein is CASSLAQVNNEQFF. In DNA, the CDR3 is TGCGCCAGCAGCTTGGCTCAGGTTAACAATGAGCAGTTCTTC.

This sequence joins TRBV9 and TRBJ2-3; 13 bases agree with TRBD2. This CDR3 contains 19 residues. CDR1 is SGDLS, CDR2 YYNGEE, per germline. The ends lost 3 bases at V and 6 bases at J; junction bases unmatched: 16. CDR3 DNA: TGTGCCAGCAGCGCCCCCGGGACTAGCGGGGCCAGGGGGTCGGATACGCAGTATTTT. Encoded protein: CASSAPGTSGARGSDTQYF. Supplemented by reference TRBV9 and TRBJ2-3, the full variable domain reads DSGVTQTPKHLITATGQRVTLRCSPRSGDLSVYWYQQSLDQGLQFLIQYYNGEERAKGNILERFSAQQFPDLHSELNLSSLELGDSALYFCASSAPGTSGARGSDTQYFGPGTRLTVL.

This clonotype has more than one count but fewer than ten. The chain is built from TRBV5-1 and TRBJ1-2; no clear D gene. The CDR3 sequence is 15 residues long. Per germline, CDR1 SGHRS and CDR2 YFSETQ. Deletions cut 4 bases from V and 6 bases from J, with 19 bases between. CDR3 nucleotide sequence: TGCGCCAGCAGCAACCTCCGGACGTCTGACGATGGCTACACCTTC. This encodes CASSNLRTSDDGYTF. Looking up the rest from reference TRBV5-1 and TRBJ1-2 gives the full variable domain: KAGVTQTPRYLIKTRGQQVTLSCSPISGHRSVSWYQQTPGQGLQFLFEYFSETQRNKGNFPGRFSGRQFSNSRSEMNVSTLELGDSALYLCASSNLRTSDDGYTFGSGTRLTVV.

Comments on this clonotype: One end of the junction is discordant with germline, which a read error may explain. V gene TRBV6-1 combines with J gene TRBJ1-1; D is ambiguous. There are 12 residues in the CDR3. The germline V gene has CDR1 MNHNS and CDR2 SASEGT. The CDR3 nucleotides read TGTGCCACCAGGCGGGTGAAGACTGAAGCTTTCTTT. The encoded protein is CATRRVKTEAFF.

This clonotype was seen a handful of times. The chain uses TRBV20-1 and TRBJ2-3, with TRBD2 identical over 9 bases. The CDR3 sequence is 13 residues long. Germline assignment: CDR1 DFQATT and CDR2 SNEGSKA (reference sequence). J lost 6 bases, V lost 5 bases, and 6 bases had no gene match. In DNA, the CDR3 is TGCAGTGCTTCCAGCGGGGGGCGGGATACGCAGTATTTT. This codes for CSASSGGRDTQYF.

This clonotype has just a few counts. The chain couples TRBV5-1 to TRBJ2-3, with 7 bases lining up with TRBD2. The CDR3 has 13 residues. The V and J ends lost 6 bases and 4 bases, in that order; junction bases with no gene match: 5. The germline V gene encodes CDR1 SGHRS and CDR2 YFSETQ. The CDR3 sequence is CASMQGGSDTQYF. For the CDR3, the DNA is TGCGCCAGCATGCAGGGAGGGTCAGATACGCAGTATTTT.

The chain couples TRBV5-4 to TRBJ2-6, with D tentatively TRBD1 (5 bases). Trimming removed 3 bases from V and 0 bases from J, with 16 bases in between. CDR3 length equals 18 residues. CDR1 is SGHNT, CDR2 YYREEE, per germline (reference sequence). The DNA for the CDR3 is TGTGCCAGCAGCTCCCCTGGCAGGGCCAACTCTGGGGCCAACGTCCTGACTTTC. Translation: CASSSPGRANSGANVLTF.

V is TRBV9 and J is TRBJ2-3; 10 bases align to TRBD2. The germline gives CDR1 SGDLS, CDR2 YYNGEE. The CDR3 is made up of 17 amino acids. Trimming cost V 0 bases and J 6 bases; bases outside gene matches: 10. The DNA of the CDR3 is TGTGCCAGCAGCGTAGATGACAGCGGGGGGGTTCTGGATACGCAGTATTTT. The encoded protein is CASSVDDSGGVLDTQYF.

This clonotype was detected only a few times. The CDR3 nucleotides are TGTGCCAGCAGATCCCTGGGGGCCAAAAACATTCAGTACTTC. It translates to CASRSLGAKNIQYF. This chain uses TRBV6-1 with TRBJ2-4, with no clear D. The V and J ends lost 6 bases and 1 base respectively, with 10 bases between them. This CDR3 spans 14 amino acids. CDR1 is MNHNS, CDR2 SASEGT, per germline.

This clonotype was counted between two and nine times. The chain uses TRBV5-5 and TRBJ2-1, with D tentatively TRBD1 (6 bases). Trimming left V 2 bases short and J 2 bases short, with 11 bases between. The CDR3 contains 15 residues. Germline V lookup: CDR1 SGHKS, CDR2 YYEKEE (reference sequence). The CDR3 here is CASSFPQGPYNEQFF. For the CDR3, the DNA is TGTGCCAGCAGCTTTCCGCAGGGGCCCTACAATGAGCAGTTCTTC.

This chain connects TRBV7-8 to TRBJ1-4; 8 bases are a match to TRBD1. CDR3 length: 18 amino acids. The V gene end was trimmed by 5 bases and the J gene end by 0 bases; junction bases not matched to a gene: 11. Germline lookup yields CDR1 SGHVS and CDR2 FQNEAQ. CDR3 sequence reads: CASSPGWDRMATNEKLFF. The DNA for the CDR3 is TGTGCCAGCAGCCCCGGCTGGGACAGGATGGCAACTAATGAAAAACTGTTTTTT.

This clonotype turned up a few times. This rearrangement joins TRBV20-1 to TRBJ2-5; 11 bases map to TRBD2. V was clipped by 6 bases and J by 1 base; unmatched bases: 7. Per germline, CDR1 DFQATT and CDR2 SNEGSKA (reference sequence). The CDR3 is made up of 15 amino acids. CDR3 sequence reads: CSALAGGPPQETQYF. CDR3 in DNA: TGCAGTGCGTTAGCGGGGGGGCCACCCCAAGAGACCCAGTACTTC.

The chain employs TRBV7-2 and TRBJ1-2; no definite D call. This CDR3 comprises 14 residues. With 4 bases removed from V and 0 bases from J, the gap between germline ends came to 9 bases. The germline CDR1 and CDR2 sequences are SGHTA and FQGNSA. CDR3 DNA: TGTGCCAGCAGCTCAGACGGGGCTAACTATGGCTACACCTTC. Its translation: CASSSDGANYGYTF.

The chain has TRBV6-2 or TRBV6-3 and TRBJ2-1, with 7 nucleotides matching TRBD1. This CDR3 is 18 amino acids long. The germline V gene has CDR1 MNHEY and CDR2 SVGEGT. With V trimmed by 6 bases and J by 0 bases, 14 bases remained unmatched. The CDR3 nucleotides read TGTGCCAGCAGCCCGGGACAGCGTTTTTCAAGCTCCTACAATGAGCAGTTCTTC. It codes for CASSPGQRFSSSYNEQFF.

The rearrangement uses TRBV12-3 or TRBV12-4 and TRBJ2-7; a possible D gene is TRBD2 (5 bases). This CDR3 region has 13 residues. Trimming took off 5 bases at V and 2 bases at J, with 10 bases between the two ends. The CDR3 region is CASSKGSPYEQYF. DNA of the CDR3: TGTGCCAGCAGTAAAGGGAGTCCCTACGAGCAGTACTTC.